The sequence of this T cell receptor beta chain was determined in a study of human T cells and chemical hapten exposure. The study, taken as a whole, reports: Large CDR3 similarity clusters arose significantly more often from expanded TCRs than from controls.

Under the authors' procedure: Ranging from roughly 23,224 to 750,000, TCR counts per sample had a median value of about 96,000. One entry per CDR3 protein results from TCRdb running MiXCR on the RACE reads. Here the V and J calls rest on TCRdb's processing, not on the authors' analysis. This sample has a few hundred thousand distinct CDR3 sequences, with 5% to 6.5% found just once. On this clonotype: The antigen is unknown.

Time point given: pre-sensitization, week 0. Noted treatment: therapeutic diphenylcyclopropenone sensitization with weekly scalp DPC. Unfractionated whole blood was the source from which total RNA was extracted. This clonotype was sampled from a woman aged 18-29 years with alopecia areata. Some clones in this sample may be carry-over from other donors' samples. The source material was whole blood, sampled in connection with sensitization to the hapten diphenylcyclopropenone (DPC).

The CDR3 nucleotides read TGTGCCAGCAGCTCCCTTGCTAAAGACTTCTCTGGAAACACCATATATTTT. Protein product: CASSSLAKDFSGNTIYF. The rearrangement joins TRBV7-2 to TRBJ1-3; no definite D call. The CDR3 is 17 residues long. Between the trimmed V and J ends, which lost 4 bases and 0 bases, there was a span of 16 bases. The V gene's germline CDR1 is SGHTA and CDR2 FQGNSA.